A few counts support the clone carrying this TCR beta chain. As yet, its antigen is unknown. This entry belongs to a study of cytotoxic CD8 clonotypes in ibrutinib-treated CLL. Across the study: Per sample, productive templates averaged about 240,000 and productive rearrangements averaged approximately 92,000. Points from the study as a whole: There were few public clonotypes, and on treatment they contracted or stayed stable.

Germline V gene data show CDR1 as MNHEY and CDR2 as SMNVEV (reference sequence). V shed 0 bases and J shed 0 bases, with 2 bases lying between them. The CDR3 length is 13 residues. Clones were sequenced by immunoSEQ multiplex PCR, and TCRdb holds only the in-frame ones, with some missing. Among some 100,000 clones listed, 45% to 65% were seen once. The V and J genes are TRBV27 and TRBJ1-1; D gene ambiguous. The material was PBMCs, obtained after 24 months of ibrutinib treatment. The clonotype originates from a human donor with chronic lymphocytic leukemia. The CDR3: CASSLSMNTEAFF. Written as DNA, the CDR3 is TGTGCCAGCAGTTTATCGATGAACACTGAAGCTTTCTTT.